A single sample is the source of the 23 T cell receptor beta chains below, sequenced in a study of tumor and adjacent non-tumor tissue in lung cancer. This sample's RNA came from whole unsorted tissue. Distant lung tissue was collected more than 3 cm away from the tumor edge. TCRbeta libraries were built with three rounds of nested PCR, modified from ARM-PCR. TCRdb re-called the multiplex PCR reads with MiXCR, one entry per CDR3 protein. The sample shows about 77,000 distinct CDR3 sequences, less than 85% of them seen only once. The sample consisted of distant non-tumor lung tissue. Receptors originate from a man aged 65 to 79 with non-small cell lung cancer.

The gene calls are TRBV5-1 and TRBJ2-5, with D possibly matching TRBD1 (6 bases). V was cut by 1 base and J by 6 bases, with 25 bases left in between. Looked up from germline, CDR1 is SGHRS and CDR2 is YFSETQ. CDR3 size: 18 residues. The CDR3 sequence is CASSLLNLGHSGGQTQYF. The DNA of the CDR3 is TGCGCCAGCAGCTTGTTGAATTTGGGACATTCTGGGGGACAGACCCAGTACTTC.

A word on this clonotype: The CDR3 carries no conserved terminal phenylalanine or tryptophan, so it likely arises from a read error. DNA for the CDR3: TGTGCCAGCAGCCCCCAAACACGGGACCCTGGCAGCGGGGAGCTGTTTTAT. It codes for CASSPQTRDPGSGELFY. The J gene is TRBJ2-2, the V gene TRBV9; D is tentatively TRBD1 or TRBD2 (5 bases each). CDR1 and CDR2 from the germline V gene are SGDLS and YYNGEE. With 4 bases removed from V and 7 bases from J, the gap between germline ends came to 23 bases. This CDR3 contains 17 residues.

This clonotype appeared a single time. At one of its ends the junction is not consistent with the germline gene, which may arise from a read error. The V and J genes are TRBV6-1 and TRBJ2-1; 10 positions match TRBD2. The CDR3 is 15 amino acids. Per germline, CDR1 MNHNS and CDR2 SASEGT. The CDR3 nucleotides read TGTGCCAGCAGTGCCTCTAGCGGGAGTAGCAATGAGCTGTTCTTC. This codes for CASSASSGSSNELFF.

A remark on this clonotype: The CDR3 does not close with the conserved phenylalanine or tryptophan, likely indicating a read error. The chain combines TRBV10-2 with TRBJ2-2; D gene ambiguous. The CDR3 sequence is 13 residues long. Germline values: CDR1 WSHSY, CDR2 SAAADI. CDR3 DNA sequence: TGCACCAGCAGTTCCGTCAGGAATCGGGAGCTGTTTTCT. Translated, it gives CTSSSVRNRELFS.

The CDR3 spells CASWSRTTDTQYF. In nucleotides, the CDR3 is TGTGCCAGCTGGAGCAGGACCACAGATACGCAGTATTTT. This chain connects TRBV6-1 to TRBJ2-3; D gene unclear. This CDR3 is built from 13 residues. CDR1 and CDR2 (germline): MNHNS, SASEGT. Trimming pared 8 bases from V and 2 bases from J, leaving 11 bases between.

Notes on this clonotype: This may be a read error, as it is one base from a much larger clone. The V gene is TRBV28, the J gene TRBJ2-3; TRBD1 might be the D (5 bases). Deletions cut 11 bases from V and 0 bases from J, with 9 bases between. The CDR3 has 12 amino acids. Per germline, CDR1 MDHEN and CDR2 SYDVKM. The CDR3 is CAVQDSTDTQYF. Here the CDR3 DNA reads TGTGCCGTACAGGATAGCACAGATACGCAGTATTTT.

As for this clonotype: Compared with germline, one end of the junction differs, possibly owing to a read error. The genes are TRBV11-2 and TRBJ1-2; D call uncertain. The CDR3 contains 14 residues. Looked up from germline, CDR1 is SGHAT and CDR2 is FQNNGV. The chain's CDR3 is CASILPAQNYGYTF. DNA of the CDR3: TGTGCCAGCATCTTACCAGCACAAAACTATGGCTACACCTTC. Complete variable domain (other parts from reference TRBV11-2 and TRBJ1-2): EAGVAQSPRYKIIEKRQSVAFWCNPISGHATLYWYQQILGQGPKLLIQFQNNGVVDDSQLPKDRFSAERLKGVDSTLKIQPAKLEDSAVYLCASILPAQNYGYTFGSGTRLTVV.

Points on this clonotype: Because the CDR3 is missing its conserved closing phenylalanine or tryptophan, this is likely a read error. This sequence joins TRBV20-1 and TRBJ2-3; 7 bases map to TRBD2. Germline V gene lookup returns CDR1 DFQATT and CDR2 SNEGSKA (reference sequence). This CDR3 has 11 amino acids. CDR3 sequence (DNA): TGTAGTGCTAGCGGTCGGGATACGCAGTATTCT. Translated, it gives CSASGRDTQYS.

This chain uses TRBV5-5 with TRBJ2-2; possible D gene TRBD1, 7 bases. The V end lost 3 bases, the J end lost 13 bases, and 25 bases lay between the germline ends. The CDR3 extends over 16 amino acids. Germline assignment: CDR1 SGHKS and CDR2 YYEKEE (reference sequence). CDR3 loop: CASSYSTGANTGRLFF. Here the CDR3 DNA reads TGTGCCAGCAGCTATTCAACAGGGGCGAACACCGGGAGGCTGTTTTTT.

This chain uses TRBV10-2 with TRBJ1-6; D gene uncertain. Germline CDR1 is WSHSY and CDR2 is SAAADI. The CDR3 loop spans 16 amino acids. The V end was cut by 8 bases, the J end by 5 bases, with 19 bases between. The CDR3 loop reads CASGSQLDVNNSPLHF. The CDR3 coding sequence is TGCGCCAGCGGATCACAATTGGACGTTAATAATTCACCCCTCCACTTT.

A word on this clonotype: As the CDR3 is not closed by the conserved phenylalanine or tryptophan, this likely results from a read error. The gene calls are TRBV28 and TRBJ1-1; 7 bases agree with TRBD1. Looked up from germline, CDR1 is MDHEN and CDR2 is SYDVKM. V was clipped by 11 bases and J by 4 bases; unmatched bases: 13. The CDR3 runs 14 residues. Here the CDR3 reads CAPTGWERITEAFS. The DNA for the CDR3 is TGTGCCCCGACAGGGTGGGAGCGGATCACTGAAGCTTTCTCT.

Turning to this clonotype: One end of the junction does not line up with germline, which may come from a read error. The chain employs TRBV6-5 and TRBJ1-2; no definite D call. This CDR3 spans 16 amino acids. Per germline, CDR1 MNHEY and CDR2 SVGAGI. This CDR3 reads CASSNSHRPTNYGYTF. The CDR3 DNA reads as TGTGCCAGCAGTAACTCGCATAGACCCACTAACTATGGCTACACCTTC.

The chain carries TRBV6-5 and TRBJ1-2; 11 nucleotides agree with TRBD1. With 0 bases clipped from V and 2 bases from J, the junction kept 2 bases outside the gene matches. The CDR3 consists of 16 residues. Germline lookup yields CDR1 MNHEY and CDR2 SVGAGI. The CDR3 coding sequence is TGTGCCAGCAGTTACTCGCGGACAGGGGGCAACTATGGCTACACCTTC. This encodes CASSYSRTGGNYGYTF.

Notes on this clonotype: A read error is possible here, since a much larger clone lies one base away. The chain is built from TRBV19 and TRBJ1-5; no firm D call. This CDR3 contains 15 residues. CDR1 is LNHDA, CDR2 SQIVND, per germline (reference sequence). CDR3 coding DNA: TGTGCCAGTAGACCGGACGGATATAGCAATCAGCCCCAGCAGTTT. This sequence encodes CASRPDGYSNQPQQF.

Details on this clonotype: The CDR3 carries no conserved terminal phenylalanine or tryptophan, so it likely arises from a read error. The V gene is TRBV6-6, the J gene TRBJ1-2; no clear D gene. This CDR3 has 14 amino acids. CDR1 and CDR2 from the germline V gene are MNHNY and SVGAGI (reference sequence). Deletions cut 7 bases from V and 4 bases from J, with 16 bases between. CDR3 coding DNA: TGTGCCAGCACTCCCCCAGGCGCCTCCTATGGCTACACCTAC. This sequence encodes CASTPPGASYGYTY.

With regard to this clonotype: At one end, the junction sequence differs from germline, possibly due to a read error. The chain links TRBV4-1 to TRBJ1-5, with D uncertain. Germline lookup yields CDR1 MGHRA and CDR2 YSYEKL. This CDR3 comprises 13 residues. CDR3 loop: CTSSQATNQPQHF. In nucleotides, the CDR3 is TGCACCAGCAGCCAAGCGACCAATCAGCCCCAGCATTTT.

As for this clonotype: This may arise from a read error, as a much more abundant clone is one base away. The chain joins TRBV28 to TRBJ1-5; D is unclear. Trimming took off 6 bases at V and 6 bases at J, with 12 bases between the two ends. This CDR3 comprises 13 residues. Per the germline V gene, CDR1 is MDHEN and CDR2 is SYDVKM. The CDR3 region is CASRRHGPQPQHF. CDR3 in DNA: TGTGCCAGCAGACGACATGGCCCTCAGCCCCAGCATTTT.

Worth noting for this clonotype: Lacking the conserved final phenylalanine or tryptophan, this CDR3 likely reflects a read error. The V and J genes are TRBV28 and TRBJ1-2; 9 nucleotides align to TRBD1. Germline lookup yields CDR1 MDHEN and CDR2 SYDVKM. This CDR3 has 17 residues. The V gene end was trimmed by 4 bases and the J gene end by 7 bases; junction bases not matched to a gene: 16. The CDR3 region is CASSSLSGTGGTRGYTI. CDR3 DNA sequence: TGTGCCAGCAGTTCATTATCGGGCACAGGGGGCACTCGTGGCTACACCATC.

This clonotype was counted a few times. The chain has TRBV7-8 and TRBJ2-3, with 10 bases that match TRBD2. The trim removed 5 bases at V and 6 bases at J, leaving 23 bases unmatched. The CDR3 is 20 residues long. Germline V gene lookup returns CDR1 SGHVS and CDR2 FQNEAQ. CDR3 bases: TGTGCCAGCAGCCCAGGTTTAGCGGGAGGCCCGTCCTGGGGGTTTGATACGCAGTATTTT. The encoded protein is CASSPGLAGGPSWGFDTQYF. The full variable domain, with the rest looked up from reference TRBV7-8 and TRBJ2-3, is GAGVSQSPRYKVAKRGQDVALRCDPISGHVSLFWYQQALGQGPEFLTYFQNEAQLDKSGLPSDRFFAERPEGSVSTLKIQRTQQEDSAVYLCASSPGLAGGPSWGFDTQYFGPGTRLTVL.

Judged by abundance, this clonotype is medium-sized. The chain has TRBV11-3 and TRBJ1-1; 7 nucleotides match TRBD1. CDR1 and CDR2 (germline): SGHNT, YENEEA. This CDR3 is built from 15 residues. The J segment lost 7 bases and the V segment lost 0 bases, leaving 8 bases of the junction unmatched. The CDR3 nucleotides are TGTGCCAGCAGCTTAGATTCCCCTGACAGGGTTGAAGCTTTCTTT. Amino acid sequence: CASSLDSPDRVEAFF.

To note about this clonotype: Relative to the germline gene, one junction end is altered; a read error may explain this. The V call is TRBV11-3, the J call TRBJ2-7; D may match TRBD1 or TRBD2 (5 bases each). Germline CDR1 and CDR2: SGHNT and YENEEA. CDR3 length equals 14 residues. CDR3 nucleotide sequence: TGTGCCAGCAGCTTAGACTACGGGGACCACGAGCAATACTTC. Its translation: CASSLDYGDHEQYF. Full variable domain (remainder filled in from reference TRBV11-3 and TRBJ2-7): EAGVVQSPRYKIIEKKQPVAFWCNPISGHNTLYWYLQNLGQGPELLIRYENEEAVDDSQLPKDRFSAERLKGVDSTLKIQPAELGDSAVYLCASSLDYGDHEQYFGPGTRLTVT.

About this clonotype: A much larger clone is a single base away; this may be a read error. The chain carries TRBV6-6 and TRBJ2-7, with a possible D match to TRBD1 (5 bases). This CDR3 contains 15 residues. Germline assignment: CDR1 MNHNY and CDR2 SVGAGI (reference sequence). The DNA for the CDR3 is TGTGCCAGCAGTTACAGGCAGGGTGGGTCCTACGAGCACTACTTC. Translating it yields CASSYRQGGSYEHYF.

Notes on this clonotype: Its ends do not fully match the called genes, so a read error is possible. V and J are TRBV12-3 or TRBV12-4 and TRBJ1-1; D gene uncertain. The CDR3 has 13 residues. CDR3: CAISLEGRTEAFF. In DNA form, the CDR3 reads TGTGCCATCAGTTTAGAGGGCCGAACTGAAGCTTTCTTT.